This paragraph covers one T cell receptor (beta chain) sequence. Antigen: not known. This sample stems from a study of cytomegalovirus exposure and HLA in healthy donors. General observations from the study: For most TCR sequences rarity was the rule, although some public TCRs occurred in many donors. In the approximately 130 validation repertoires, a later analysis found that first-cohort TCR clusters tended to co-occur.

Repertoires were generated with immunoSEQ multiplex PCR, while TCRdb's copy carries only in-frame clones and drops some. The sample lists about 160,000 clones, roughly 80% seen once, with 2% to 2.5% in the top ten. Specimen: PBMCs. This receptor was identified in a man between 25 and 39 years old in good health and CMV-seropositive.

CDR3 amino acids: CASSFDRGLEQYF. CDR3 nucleotide sequence: TGTGCCAGCAGCTTCGACAGGGGACTCGAGCAGTACTTC. This rearrangement joins TRBV7-3 to TRBJ2-7; TRBD1 agrees at 8 bases. CDR3 length equals 13 residues. Germline CDR1 is SGHTA and CDR2 is FQGTGA. V was pared by 3 bases and J by 6 bases, with 4 bases of the junction left unmatched.